Below are 17 T cell receptor beta chains sequenced from a single sample in a study of blood T cell repertoires in COVID-19. Some clones are missing from TCRdb's copy, which holds only in-frame ones; the method was immunoSEQ multiplex PCR. The sample lists roughly 190,000 clones, around 88% occurring once. Sequences were obtained from peripheral blood. All receptors come from a man aged 50 to 60 with active or convalescent COVID-19.

V gene TRBV5-6 combines with J gene TRBJ1-5; D is uncertain. This CDR3 is 14 amino acids long. V was clipped by 3 bases and J by 0 bases, with 7 bases between them. Germline CDR1 reads SGHDT; CDR2 reads YYEEEE. Written as DNA, the CDR3 is TGTGCCAGCAGCTCGAGATATAGCAATCAGCCCCAGCATTTT. Its protein product is CASSSRYSNQPQHF.

The rearrangement links TRBV12-5 to TRBJ2-1; no definite D call. Germline V gene lookup returns CDR1 LGHNT and CDR2 FRNRAP. V lost 6 bases, J lost 6 bases, and 15 bases lay in between. The CDR3 length is 14 residues. In DNA, the CDR3 is TGTGCTAGTGGCGTCTCCATCCTAATCAATGAGCAGTTCTTC. This sequence encodes CASGVSILINEQFF. Complete variable domain (other parts from reference TRBV12-5 and TRBJ2-1): DARVTQTPRHKVTEMGQEVTMRCQPILGHNTVFWYRQTMMQGLELLAYFRNRAPLDDSGMPKDRFSAEMPDATLATLKIQPSEPRDSAVYFCASGVSILINEQFFGPGTRLTVL.

The V and J genes are TRBV5-6 and TRBJ2-5; D may be TRBD2 (5 bases). This CDR3 has 19 amino acids. From germline, CDR1 is SGHDT and CDR2 YYEEEE. V dropped 4 bases and J dropped 3 bases, with 28 bases sitting between them. In nucleotides, the CDR3 is TGTGCCAGCAGCCGACTCCTAACAGAGGACGGGGTTATCGAAGAGACCCAGTACTTC. It specifies CASSRLLTEDGVIEETQYF. Variable domain in full (rest from reference TRBV5-6 and TRBJ2-5): DAGVTQSPTHLIKTRGQQVTLRCSPKSGHDTVSWYQQALGQGPQFIFQYYEEEERQRGNFPDRFSGHQFPNYSSELNVNALLLGDSALYLCASSRLLTEDGVIEETQYFGPGTRLLVL.

The rearrangement uses TRBV7-3 and TRBJ2-5; the match to TRBD1 covers 9 bases. Germline V gene data show CDR1 as SGHTA and CDR2 as FQGTGA. CDR3 size: 13 residues. V lost 5 bases to trimming and J lost 4 bases; unmatched junction nucleotides: 2. CDR3 in amino acids: CASSPGQGETQYF. The CDR3 nucleotides are TGTGCCAGCAGCCCGGGACAGGGAGAGACCCAGTACTTC. Using reference TRBV7-3 and TRBJ2-5 for the parts outside the CDR3, the full variable domain is GAGVSQTPSNKVTEKGKYVELRCDPISGHTALYWYRQSLGQGPEFLIYFQGTGAADDSGLPNDRFFAVRPEGSVSTLKIQRTERGDSAVYLCASSPGQGETQYFGPGTRLLVL.

The V gene is TRBV18, the J gene TRBJ1-1; 11 bases map to TRBD1. The length of the CDR3 is 14 residues. V lost 6 bases and J lost 4; bases outside the gene matches: 4. Germline CDR1 KGHSH, CDR2 LQKENI. Here the CDR3 DNA reads TGTGCCAGCTCCTTCGGGACAGGGGGCACTGAAGCTTTCTTT. Translated: CASSFGTGGTEAFF.

The chain links TRBV15 to TRBJ2-7; D is unresolved. V dropped 0 bases and J dropped 2 bases, with 5 bases sitting between them. The V gene's germline CDR1 is LNHNV and CDR2 YYDKDF (reference sequence). The CDR3 runs 13 residues. The CDR3 nucleotides read TGTGCCACCAGCAGAGACGGTGCCTACGAGCAGTACTTC. This sequence encodes CATSRDGAYEQYF.

In this sample, this clone turned up a few times. The genes are TRBV18 and TRBJ2-7; D may be TRBD1 (5 bases). Deletions cut 4 bases from V and 2 bases from J, with 9 bases between. This CDR3 region has 13 residues. Germline V gene sequence: CDR1 KGHSH, CDR2 LQKENI. The CDR3 loop is CASSRDSTYEQYF. CDR3 nucleotides: TGTGCCAGCTCACGTGACAGTACCTACGAGCAGTACTTC.

V is TRBV18 and J is TRBJ2-7, with D hard to call. V dropped 3 bases and J dropped 3 bases, with 6 bases sitting between them. This CDR3 has 12 residues. CDR1 is KGHSH and CDR2 is LQKENI in the germline V gene. The CDR3 loop is CASSPNGYEQYF. The DNA for the CDR3 is TGTGCCAGCTCACCCAACGGCTACGAGCAGTACTTC.

This chain connects TRBV7-9 to TRBJ2-7; 10 bases are a match to TRBD2. The germline V gene has CDR1 SEHNR and CDR2 FQNEAQ (reference sequence). The CDR3 contains 15 residues. The trim removed 1 base at V and 6 bases at J, leaving 6 bases unmatched. CDR3 DNA sequence: TGTGCCAGCAGCTTAGATACAAGCGGGAGGGGCGAGCAGTACTTC. Translated: CASSLDTSGRGEQYF.

The chain uses TRBV7-9 and TRBJ2-1; the D gene is possibly TRBD1 (6 bases). Looked up from germline, CDR1 is SEHNR and CDR2 is FQNEAQ (reference sequence). The CDR3 is made up of 17 amino acids. V lost 1 base to trimming and J lost 2 bases, with 15 bases between them. In nucleotides, the CDR3 is TGTGCCAGCAGCTTAGGGGGATTGACAGGACCCTACAATGAGCAGTTCTTC. Translation: CASSLGGLTGPYNEQFF.

The rearrangement uses TRBV29-1 and TRBJ1-1; the D gene is possibly TRBD1 (5 bases). V shed 6 bases and J shed 2 bases, with 16 bases lying between them. Germline V gives CDR1 SQVTM, CDR2 ANQGSEA. CDR3 size: 14 residues. CDR3 nucleotides: TGCAGCGTCGTTCAGGGTCTACCTAACACTGAAGCTTTCTTT. It yields the protein CSVVQGLPNTEAFF.

This clone has a single count. The chain has TRBV19 and TRBJ2-7; possible D gene TRBD1, 6 bases. V shed 6 bases and J shed 3 bases, with 15 bases lying between them. Germline loops: CDR1 LNHDA, CDR2 SQIVND (reference sequence). CDR3 length: 14 residues. CDR3 amino acids: CASRGLGADYEQYF. The CDR3 nucleotides read TGTGCCAGTAGAGGTCTGGGGGCAGACTACGAGCAGTACTTC.

This clone appeared a few times. The genes are TRBV5-4 and TRBJ2-2; D might be TRBD1 (6 bases). V lost 0 bases to trimming and J lost 5 bases, with 14 bases between them. Germline assignment: CDR1 SGHNT and CDR2 YYREEE (reference sequence). The CDR3 contains 16 residues. Here the CDR3 DNA reads TGTGCCAGCAGCTTGGCCGGGACACGGAGTACCGGGGAGCTGTTTTTT. This encodes CASSLAGTRSTGELFF.

The rearrangement links TRBV10-3 to TRBJ1-2, with a possible D match to TRBD1 (5 bases). Per germline, CDR1 ENHRY and CDR2 SYGVKD. The germline V and J ends were trimmed by 0 bases and 8 bases, with 7 bases remaining between them. The length of the CDR3 is 12 residues. The DNA of the CDR3 is TGTGCCATCAGTGAGTCTACAGGCGGCTACACCTTC. Translation gives CAISESTGGYTF.

The chain is built from TRBV7-8 and TRBJ2-5; the match to TRBD2 covers 7 bases. Germline V gene sequence: CDR1 SGHVS, CDR2 FQNEAQ. The CDR3 runs to 16 residues. The trim removed 0 bases at V and 6 bases at J, leaving 10 bases unmatched. The CDR3 spells CASSLARAGAQQTQYF. The CDR3 bases are TGTGCCAGCAGCTTAGCGCGGGCGGGAGCGCAACAGACCCAGTACTTC. The full variable domain, completed using reference TRBV7-8 and TRBJ2-5, is GAGVSQSPRYKVAKRGQDVALRCDPISGHVSLFWYQQALGQGPEFLTYFQNEAQLDKSGLPSDRFFAERPEGSVSTLKIQRTQQEDSAVYLCASSLARAGAQQTQYFGPGTRLLVL.

This clone was counted a few times. The chain carries TRBV7-6 and TRBJ2-6; D is ambiguous. This CDR3 has 15 residues. Germline values: CDR1 SGHVS, CDR2 FNYEAQ. V dropped 5 bases and J dropped 4 bases, with 12 bases sitting between them. The CDR3 reads CASSRGAPGANVLTF. The DNA of the CDR3 is TGTGCCAGCAGCCGCGGTGCGCCCGGGGCCAACGTCCTGACTTTC.

The chain has TRBV5-1 and TRBJ1-1, with a weak D call TRBD1 (5 bases). This CDR3 comprises 15 residues. V shed 0 bases and J shed 4 bases, with 13 bases lying between them. CDR1 and CDR2 from the germline V gene are SGHRS and YFSETQ. The chain's CDR3 is CASSLAAGVPTEAFF. The CDR3 nucleotides read TGCGCCAGCAGCTTGGCCGCGGGGGTGCCCACTGAAGCTTTCTTT.